This TCR beta chain was retrieved from a study of T cell responses to AZD1222 COVID-19 vaccine. Libraries were prepared by immunoSEQ multiplex PCR; TCRdb keeps only in-frame clonotypes and omits some of them. The sample consists of roughly 180,000 clones, roughly nine tenths of them appearing once. Sequencing used peripheral blood, obtained 28 days after the second AZD1222 dose. The receptor's source is an adult who received the AZD1222 COVID-19 vaccine.

The CDR3 here is CASTGQGAHEQYF. The CDR3 nucleotides read TGTGCCAGCACCGGACAGGGGGCCCACGAGCAGTACTTC. V usage is TRBV12-3 or TRBV12-4 and J usage is TRBJ2-7; TRBD1 agrees at 11 bases. The CDR3 has 13 residues. Trimming at V came to 7 bases and at J to 5 bases, leaving 4 bases not matched to a gene.